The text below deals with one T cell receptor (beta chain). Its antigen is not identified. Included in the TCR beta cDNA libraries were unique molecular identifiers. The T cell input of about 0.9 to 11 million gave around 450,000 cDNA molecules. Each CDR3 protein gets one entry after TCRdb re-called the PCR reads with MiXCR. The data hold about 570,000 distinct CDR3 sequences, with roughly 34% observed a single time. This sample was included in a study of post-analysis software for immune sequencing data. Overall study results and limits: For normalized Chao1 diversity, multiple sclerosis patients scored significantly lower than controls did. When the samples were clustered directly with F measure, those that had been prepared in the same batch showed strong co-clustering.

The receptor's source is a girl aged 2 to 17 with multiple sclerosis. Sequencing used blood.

The CDR3 nucleotides read TGCAGTGCAGGTGGGGGGGTGACATGGGATACGCAGTATTTT. It translates to CSAGGGVTWDTQYF. The chain is built from TRBV20-1 and TRBJ2-3, with 7 positions matching TRBD2. V was pared by 6 bases and J by 6 bases, with 12 bases of the junction left unmatched. Germline V gene sequence: CDR1 DFQATT, CDR2 SNEGSKA (reference sequence). The CDR3 contains 14 residues.